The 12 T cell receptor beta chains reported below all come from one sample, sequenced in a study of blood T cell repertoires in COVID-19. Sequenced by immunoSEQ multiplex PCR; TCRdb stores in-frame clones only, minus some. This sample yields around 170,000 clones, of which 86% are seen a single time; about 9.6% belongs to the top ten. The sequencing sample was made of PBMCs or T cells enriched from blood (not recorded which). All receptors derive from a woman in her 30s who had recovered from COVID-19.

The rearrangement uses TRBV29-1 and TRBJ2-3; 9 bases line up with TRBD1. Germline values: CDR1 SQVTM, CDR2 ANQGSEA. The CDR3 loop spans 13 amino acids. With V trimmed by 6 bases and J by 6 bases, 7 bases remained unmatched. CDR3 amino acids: CSVGQGTGDTQYF. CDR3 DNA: TGCAGCGTAGGACAGGGGACAGGTGATACGCAGTATTTT.

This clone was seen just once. CDR3 DNA: TGTGCCAGCAGAGAGGGGGGGGGAGGTCAGCCCCAGCATTTT. Protein sequence: CASREGGGGQPQHF. This rearrangement joins TRBV28 to TRBJ1-5, with D perhaps TRBD1 (6 bases). Germline values: CDR1 MDHEN, CDR2 SYDVKM. This CDR3 has 14 residues. With 6 bases removed from V and 6 bases from J, the gap between germline ends came to 15 bases. The whole variable domain, remainder taken from reference TRBV28 and TRBJ1-5, is DVKVTQSSRYLVKRTGEKVFLECVQDMDHENMFWYRQDPGLGLRLIYFSYDVKMKEKGDIPEGYSVSREKKERFSLILESASTNQTSMYLCASREGGGGQPQHFGDGTRLSIL.

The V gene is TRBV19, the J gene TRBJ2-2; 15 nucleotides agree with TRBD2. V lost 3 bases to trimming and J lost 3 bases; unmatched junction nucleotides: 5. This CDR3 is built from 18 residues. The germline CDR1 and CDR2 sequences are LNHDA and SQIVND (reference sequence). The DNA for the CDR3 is TGTGCCAGTAGTATCGGACTAGCGGGAGGGAGGGACACCGGGGAGCTGTTTTTT. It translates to CASSIGLAGGRDTGELFF.

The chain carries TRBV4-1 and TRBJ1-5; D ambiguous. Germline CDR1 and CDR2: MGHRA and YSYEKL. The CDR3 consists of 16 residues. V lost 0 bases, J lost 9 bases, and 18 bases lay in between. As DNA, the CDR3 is TGCGCCAGCAGCCAAGAGGACTCTCCCAGGTTGTGGCCCCAGCATTTT. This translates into CASSQEDSPRLWPQHF.

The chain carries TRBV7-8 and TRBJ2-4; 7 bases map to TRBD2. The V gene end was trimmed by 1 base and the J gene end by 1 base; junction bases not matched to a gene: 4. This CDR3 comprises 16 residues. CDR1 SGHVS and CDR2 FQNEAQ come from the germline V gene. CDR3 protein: CASSLDSGLAKNIQYF. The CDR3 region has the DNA TGTGCCAGCAGCTTAGATAGCGGGCTGGCCAAAAACATTCAGTACTTC.

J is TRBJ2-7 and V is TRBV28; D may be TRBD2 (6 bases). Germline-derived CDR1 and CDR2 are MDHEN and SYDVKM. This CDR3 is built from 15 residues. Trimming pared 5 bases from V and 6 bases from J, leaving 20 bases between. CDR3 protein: CASSQFRTTGGEQYF. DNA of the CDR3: TGTGCCAGCAGTCAATTCAGGACCACCGGGGGCGAGCAGTACTTC.

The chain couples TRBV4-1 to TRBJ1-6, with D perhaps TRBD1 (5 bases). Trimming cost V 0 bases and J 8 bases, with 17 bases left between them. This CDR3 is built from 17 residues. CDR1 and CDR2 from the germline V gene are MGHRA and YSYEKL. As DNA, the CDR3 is TGCGCCAGCAGCCAAGATCAAACGGGGGGAGGACATTCACCCCTCCACTTT. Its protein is CASSQDQTGGGHSPLHF.

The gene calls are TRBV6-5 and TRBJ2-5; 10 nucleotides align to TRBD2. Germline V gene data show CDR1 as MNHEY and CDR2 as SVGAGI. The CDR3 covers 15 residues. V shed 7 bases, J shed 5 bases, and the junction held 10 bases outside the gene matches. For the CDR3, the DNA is TGTGCCAGCACCGATAGCGGGAGGAGGGGGGAGACCCAGTACTTC. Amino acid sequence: CASTDSGRRGETQYF.

The CDR3 sequence is CASSWTGGSYEQYF. The DNA for the CDR3 is TGTGCCAGCAGTTGGACAGGAGGTTCCTACGAGCAGTACTTC. This chain links TRBV28 with TRBJ2-7, with 7 bases aligning to TRBD1. This CDR3 has 14 residues. Germline CDR1 MDHEN, CDR2 SYDVKM. With V trimmed by 4 bases and J by 1 base, 4 bases remained unmatched.

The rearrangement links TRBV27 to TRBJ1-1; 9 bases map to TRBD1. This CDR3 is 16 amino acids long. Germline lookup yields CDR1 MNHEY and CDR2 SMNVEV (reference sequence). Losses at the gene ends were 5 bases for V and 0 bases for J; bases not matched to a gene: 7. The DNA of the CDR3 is TGTGCCAGCAGTGCCAACAGGGGGCGGCTGAACACTGAAGCTTTCTTT. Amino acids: CASSANRGRLNTEAFF.

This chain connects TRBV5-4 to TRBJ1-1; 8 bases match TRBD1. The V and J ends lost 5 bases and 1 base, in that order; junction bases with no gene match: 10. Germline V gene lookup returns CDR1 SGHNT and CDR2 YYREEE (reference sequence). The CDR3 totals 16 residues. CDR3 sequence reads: CASSIDRGQRNTEAFF. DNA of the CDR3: TGTGCCAGCAGTATCGACAGGGGACAGAGGAACACTGAAGCTTTCTTT.

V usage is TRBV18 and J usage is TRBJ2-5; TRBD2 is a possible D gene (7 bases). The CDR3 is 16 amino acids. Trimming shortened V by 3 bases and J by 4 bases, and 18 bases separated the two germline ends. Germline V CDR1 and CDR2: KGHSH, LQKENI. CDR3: CASSPLITGTTETQYF. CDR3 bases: TGTGCCAGCTCACCGCTGATAACAGGGACTACAGAGACCCAGTACTTC.